Following are 26 T cell receptor beta chains from one sample sequenced in a study of control samples from healthy donors and cancer patients. Measured with immunoSEQ multiplex PCR; TCRdb has only the in-frame clones, and not every one. The sample includes 130,000 or so clones, 90% to 95% of them seen just once. Sequenced sample: blood. These receptors were obtained from a man aged 35 to 55 in good health.

This clone was seen just once. The V call is TRBV28, the J call TRBJ2-4, with D possibly matching TRBD2 (5 bases). V gave up 4 bases and J gave up 2 bases, with 12 bases separating them. Germline V gene data show CDR1 as MDHEN and CDR2 as SYDVKM. This CDR3 comprises 15 residues. The CDR3 reads CASSSPAGTKNIQYF. The CDR3 DNA reads as TGTGCCAGCAGTTCTCCCGCCGGGACCAAAAACATTCAGTACTTC.

In its sample, this clone was seen once. The chain couples TRBV7-6 to TRBJ1-3; D gene uncertain. The V end lost 5 bases, the J end lost 4 bases, and 15 bases lay between the germline ends. This CDR3 region has 15 residues. Germline CDR1 reads SGHVS; CDR2 reads FNYEAQ. CDR3 sequence reads: CASSAGVSRGNTIYF. The CDR3 coding sequence is TGTGCCAGCAGCGCGGGAGTCTCACGCGGAAACACCATATATTTT.

This clone is a singleton in its sample. V usage is TRBV5-6 and J usage is TRBJ1-3; D not resolved. Trimming shortened V by 1 base and J by 0 bases, and 5 bases separated the two germline ends. CDR3 length equals 14 residues. Germline V gene sequence: CDR1 SGHDT, CDR2 YYEEEE. In nucleotides, the CDR3 is TGTGCCAGCAGCTTGTGGGGCTCTGGAAACACCATATATTTT. Protein sequence: CASSLWGSGNTIYF.

As regards this clone: In the same sample, other DNA sequences code for this CDR3. V gene TRBV7-2 combines with J gene TRBJ2-3; 13 bases line up with TRBD2. The CDR3 contains 16 residues. J lost 1 base, V lost 3 bases, and 1 base had no gene match. Per germline, CDR1 SGHTA and CDR2 FQGNSA. The CDR3 DNA is TGTGCCAGCAGCTTGGGACTAGCGGGGCGCACAGATACGCAGTATTTT. Translating it yields CASSLGLAGRTDTQYF.

The chain carries TRBV11-2 and TRBJ2-7, with D unclear. Germline V gene data show CDR1 as SGHAT and CDR2 as FQNNGV. Deletions cut 5 bases from V and 2 bases from J, with 10 bases between. The CDR3 runs to 13 residues. DNA for the CDR3: TGTGCCAGCAGCGGCAGACAACCCTACGAGCAGTACTTC. The encoded protein is CASSGRQPYEQYF.

The V gene is TRBV29-1, the J gene TRBJ1-2; TRBD1 matches 12 bases. Looked up from germline, CDR1 is SQVTM and CDR2 is ANQGSEA. The V and J ends lost 7 bases and 5 bases, in that order; junction bases with no gene match: 2. The CDR3 loop spans 12 amino acids. In DNA, the CDR3 is TGCAGCGGGGGACAGGGGGCTTATGGCTACACCTTC. Translated, it gives CSGGQGAYGYTF.

The J gene is TRBJ2-5, the V gene TRBV21-1; the table's D call of TRBD2 was not tested on the DNA. TRBV21-1 is listed as a pseudogene. The CDR3 has 14 residues. In DNA, the CDR3 is TGTGCCAGCAGCAAATACAAACGGGAAGAGACCCAGTACTTC. This codes for CASSKYKREETQYF.

This clone is a singleton in its sample. V and J are TRBV5-1 and TRBJ2-5; D is perhaps TRBD1 (6 bases). The V gene's germline CDR1 is SGHRS and CDR2 YFSETQ. V lost 4 bases and J 5 bases, leaving 18 bases between the germline ends. This CDR3 comprises 15 residues. In nucleotides, the CDR3 is TGCGCCAGCAGCGACGACAGGCCGCCCCGGGAGACCCAGTACTTC. Translation: CASSDDRPPRETQYF. Combining the CDR3 with reference TRBV5-1 and TRBJ2-5 gives the whole variable domain KAGVTQTPRYLIKTRGQQVTLSCSPISGHRSVSWYQQTPGQGLQFLFEYFSETQRNKGNFPGRFSGRQFSNSRSEMNVSTLELGDSALYLCASSDDRPPRETQYFGPGTRLLVL.

The chain recombines TRBV3-1 (or the pseudogene TRBV3-2) with TRBJ2-4; 9 nucleotides align to TRBD2. From germline, CDR1 is LGHDT and CDR2 YNNKEL (reference sequence). V gave up 2 bases and J gave up 0 bases; unmatched junction bases: 14. CDR3 length: 20 residues. CDR3 nucleotide sequence: TGTGCCAGCAGCCAATCGAAGCGGGGGGAGGAAATGGGAGCCAAAAACATTCAGTACTTC. Translated: CASSQSKRGEEMGAKNIQYF.

The V gene is TRBV6-5, the J gene TRBJ1-3, with no clear D. V gave up 6 bases and J gave up 1 base, with 13 bases separating them. The CDR3 spans 15 residues. Germline loops: CDR1 MNHEY, CDR2 SVGAGI. Written as DNA, the CDR3 is TGTGCCAGCAGCCACCAGAGAGCTTCTGGAAACACCATATATTTT. Protein product: CASSHQRASGNTIYF.

The V and J genes are TRBV6-5 and TRBJ1-1, with 8 bases identical to TRBD1. V was clipped by 2 bases and J by 3 bases; unmatched bases: 5. Germline CDR1 MNHEY, CDR2 SVGAGI. CDR3 length: 15 amino acids. CDR3 residues: CASSYGTGGDTEAFF. CDR3 DNA sequence: TGTGCCAGCAGTTACGGAACAGGGGGAGACACTGAAGCTTTCTTT.

CDR3 bases: TGCGCCAGCAGTGAGAGGAGACAGGGGAGCGGGGAGCTGTTTTTT. This codes for CASSERRQGSGELFF. The chain recombines TRBV10-1 with TRBJ2-2; 8 bases align to TRBD1. This CDR3 is 15 amino acids long. Germline assignment: CDR1 WNHNN and CDR2 SYGVQD (reference sequence). V gave up 2 bases and J gave up 7 bases; unmatched junction bases: 6.

This clone was counted only a few times. The V call is TRBV28, the J call TRBJ1-1; D call uncertain. V lost 3 bases and J 7 bases, leaving 12 bases between the germline ends. Per the germline V gene, CDR1 is MDHEN and CDR2 is SYDVKM. This CDR3 is built from 13 residues. CDR3 coding DNA: TGTGCCAGCAGTTTTCGACGCCCGGATGAAGCTTTCTTT. This gives the protein CASSFRRPDEAFF. The entire variable domain, with the rest obtained from reference TRBV28 and TRBJ1-1, is as follows: DVKVTQSSRYLVKRTGEKVFLECVQDMDHENMFWYRQDPGLGLRLIYFSYDVKMKEKGDIPEGYSVSREKKERFSLILESASTNQTSMYLCASSFRRPDEAFFGQGTRLTVV.

Here the CDR3 reads CASSLFRDSYEQYF. CDR3 DNA: TGTGCCAGCAGCTTATTCCGAGACTCCTACGAGCAGTACTTC. The gene calls are TRBV7-9 and TRBJ2-7, with no clear D. The CDR3 sequence is 14 residues long. CDR1 and CDR2 from the germline V gene are SEHNR and FQNEAQ (reference sequence). The V end was cut by 2 bases, the J end by 0 bases, with 8 bases between. Full variable domain (rest looked up from reference TRBV7-9 and TRBJ2-7): DTGVSQNPRHKITKRGQNVTFRCDPISEHNRLYWYRQTLGQGPEFLTYFQNEAQLEKSRLLSDRFSAERPKGSFSTLEIQRTEQGDSAMYLCASSLFRDSYEQYFGPGTRLTVT.

This sequence joins TRBV6-6 and TRBJ1-5; 7 nucleotides agree with TRBD1. Trimming removed 6 bases from V and 3 bases from J; junction bases left unmatched: 8. The CDR3 extends over 15 amino acids. The germline gives CDR1 MNHNY, CDR2 SVGAGI (reference sequence). CDR3 coding DNA: TGTGCCAGCAGGAAACAGGGGAGCAACAATCAGCCCCAGCATTTT. It specifies CASRKQGSNNQPQHF.

The chain employs TRBV7-2 and TRBJ2-7; D perhaps matches TRBD2 (6 bases). Trimming removed 1 base at V and 7 bases at J, with 11 bases between. CDR1 is SGHTA, CDR2 FQGNSA, per germline. The CDR3 loop spans 13 amino acids. CDR3 sequence: CASSLDWAGEQYF. CDR3 coding DNA: TGTGCCAGCAGCTTAGATTGGGCGGGAGAGCAGTACTTC.

This chain links TRBV6-1 with TRBJ1-3, with D uncertain. The germline V gene has CDR1 MNHNS and CDR2 SASEGT. Trimming took 0 bases from V and 3 from J, leaving 3 bases between them. This CDR3 comprises 13 residues. CDR3 DNA: TGTGCCAGCAGTGAAGCGGTTGGAAACACCATATATTTT. Translated: CASSEAVGNTIYF.

The chain couples TRBV7-3 to TRBJ2-1, with TRBD2 matching over 8 bases. Germline CDR1 is SGHTA and CDR2 is FQGTGA. This CDR3 is 12 amino acids long. The ends lost 4 bases at V and 9 bases at J; junction bases unmatched: 2. This CDR3 is CASSSLAGEQFF. The DNA for the CDR3 is TGTGCCAGCAGCTCGCTAGCGGGTGAGCAGTTCTTC.

This chain uses TRBV20-1 with TRBJ2-1, with D maybe TRBD1 (5 bases). The CDR3 sequence is 11 residues long. Trimming took 7 bases from V and 7 from J, leaving 11 bases between them. Germline assignment: CDR1 DFQATT and CDR2 SNEGSKA (reference sequence). The CDR3 region is CSVTQGNEQFF. The CDR3 DNA reads as TGCAGTGTTACCCAGGGTAATGAGCAGTTCTTC.

This sequence joins TRBV12-3 or TRBV12-4 and TRBJ2-2; the match to TRBD1 covers 7 bases. The V segment lost 3 bases and the J segment 6 bases; nucleotides outside the gene matches: 1. The CDR3 loop spans 13 amino acids. The CDR3 DNA reads TGTGCCAGCAGTTTTCAGGGGGCCGGGGAGCTGTTTTTT. The encoded protein is CASSFQGAGELFF.

The chain couples TRBV18 to TRBJ1-6; no definite D call. The CDR3 is 14 residues long. Per germline, CDR1 KGHSH and CDR2 LQKENI. Trimming cost V 2 bases and J 7 bases, with 9 bases left between them. The CDR3 DNA reads TGTGCCAGCTCACCAGTGGGCAGGAATTCACCCCTCCACTTT. As protein: CASSPVGRNSPLHF.

The chain is built from TRBV6-6 and TRBJ1-5; TRBD1 agrees at 8 bases. After removal of 6 bases from V and 6 bases from J, the junction contained 7 bases not matched to a gene. The germline CDR1 and CDR2 sequences are MNHNY and SVGAGI (reference sequence). This CDR3 is built from 14 residues. Written as DNA, the CDR3 is TGTGCCAGCAGGGACAGGGAGGGAAGTCAGCCCCAGCATTTT. As protein: CASRDREGSQPQHF.

The rearrangement uses TRBV10-2 and TRBJ1-2; D unclear. CDR3 size: 15 residues. Germline CDR1 and CDR2: WSHSY and SAAADI. The V end lost 3 bases, the J end lost 4 bases, and 15 bases lay between the germline ends. CDR3 protein: CASSDGVDYGYGYTF. CDR3 coding DNA: TGCGCCAGCAGTGACGGGGTAGATTACGGCTATGGCTACACCTTC.

The V and J genes are TRBV18 and TRBJ1-4; TRBD1 might be the D (5 bases). The CDR3 covers 15 residues. Trimming left V 1 base short and J 4 bases short, with 10 bases between. CDR1 and CDR2 (germline): KGHSH, LQKENI. CDR3 nucleotides: TGTGCCAGCTCACCACTAGAGGGGTTTAATGAAAAACTGTTTTTT. It codes for CASSPLEGFNEKLFF.

The CDR3 region has the DNA TGTGCCAGCAGCTTAGGGCCTAAACGCGAGCAGTACTTC. It is translated as CASSLGPKREQYF. The genes are TRBV7-3 and TRBJ2-7; D gene ambiguous. This CDR3 spans 13 amino acids. Germline V gene sequence: CDR1 SGHTA, CDR2 FQGTGA. V dropped 2 bases and J dropped 6 bases, with 11 bases sitting between them.

There are a few counts of this clone. The chain is built from TRBV11-2 and TRBJ1-1; D gene uncertain. V was trimmed by 3 bases and J by 7 bases, leaving 9 bases between them. Germline CDR1 is SGHAT and CDR2 is FQNNGV. The CDR3 consists of 12 residues. Here the CDR3 reads CASSLNRLEAFF. The CDR3 region has the DNA TGTGCCAGCAGCTTGAATCGACTTGAAGCTTTCTTT.